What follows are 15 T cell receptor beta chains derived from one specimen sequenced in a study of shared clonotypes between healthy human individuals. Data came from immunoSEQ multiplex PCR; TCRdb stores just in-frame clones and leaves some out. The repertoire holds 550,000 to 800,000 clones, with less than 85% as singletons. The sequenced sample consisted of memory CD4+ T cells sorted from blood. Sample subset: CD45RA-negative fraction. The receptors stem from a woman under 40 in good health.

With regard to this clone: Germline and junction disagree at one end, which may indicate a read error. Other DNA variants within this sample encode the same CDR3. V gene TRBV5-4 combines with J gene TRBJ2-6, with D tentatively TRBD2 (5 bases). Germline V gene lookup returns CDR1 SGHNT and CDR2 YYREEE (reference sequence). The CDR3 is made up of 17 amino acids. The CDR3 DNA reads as TGTGCCAGCAGCCCACCGAATACGGACTCTGGAGCCAACGTCCTGACTTTC. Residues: CASSPPNTDSGANVLTF.

This CDR3 reads CASSEARGNYGYTF. CDR3 bases: TGTGCCAGCAGTGAAGCGCGGGGGAACTATGGCTACACCTTC. This sequence joins TRBV2 and TRBJ1-2, with D perhaps TRBD1 (5 bases). The CDR3 extends over 14 amino acids. Trimming shortened V by 0 bases and J by 2 bases, and 7 bases separated the two germline ends. Germline V gene data show CDR1 as SNHLY and CDR2 as FYNNEI.

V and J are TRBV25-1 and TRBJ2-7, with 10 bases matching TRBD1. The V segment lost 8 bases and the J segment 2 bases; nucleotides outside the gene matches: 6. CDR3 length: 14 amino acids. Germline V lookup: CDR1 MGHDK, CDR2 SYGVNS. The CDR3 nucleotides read TGTGCCAGCTCTGAGACAGGGGGCCCCTACGAGCAGTACTTC. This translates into CASSETGGPYEQYF.

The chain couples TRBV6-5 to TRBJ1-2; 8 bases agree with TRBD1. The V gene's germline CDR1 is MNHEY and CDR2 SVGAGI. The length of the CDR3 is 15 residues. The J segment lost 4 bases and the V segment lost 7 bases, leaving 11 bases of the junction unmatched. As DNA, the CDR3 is TGTGCCAGCAAGCCAATAGGACAGGGAAGCTATGGCTACACCTTC. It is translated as CASKPIGQGSYGYTF.

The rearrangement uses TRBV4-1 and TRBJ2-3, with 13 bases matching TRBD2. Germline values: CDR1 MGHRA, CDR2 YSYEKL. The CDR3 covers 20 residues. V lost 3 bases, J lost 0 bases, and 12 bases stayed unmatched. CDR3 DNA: TGCGCCAGCAGCCACCCGGGACTAGCGGGACGAAGCTCTAGCACAGATACGCAGTATTTT. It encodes CASSHPGLAGRSSSTDTQYF.

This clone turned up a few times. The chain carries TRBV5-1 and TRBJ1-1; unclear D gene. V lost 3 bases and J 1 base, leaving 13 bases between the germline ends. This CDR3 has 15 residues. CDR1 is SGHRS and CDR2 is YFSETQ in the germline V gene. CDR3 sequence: CASSWARSPNTEAFF. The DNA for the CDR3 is TGCGCCAGCAGCTGGGCCCGCAGCCCGAACACTGAAGCTTTCTTT.

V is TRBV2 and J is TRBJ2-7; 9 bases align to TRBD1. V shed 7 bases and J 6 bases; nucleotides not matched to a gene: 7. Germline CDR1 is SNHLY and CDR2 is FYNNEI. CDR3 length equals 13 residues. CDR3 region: CASTLGTGSEQYF. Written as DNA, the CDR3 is TGTGCCAGCACCCTCGGGACAGGGTCCGAGCAGTACTTC.

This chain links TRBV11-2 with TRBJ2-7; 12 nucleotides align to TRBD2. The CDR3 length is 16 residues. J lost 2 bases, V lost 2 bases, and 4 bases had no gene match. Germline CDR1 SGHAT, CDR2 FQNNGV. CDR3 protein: CASSLTSGRPTYEQYF. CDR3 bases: TGTGCCAGCAGCTTAACTAGCGGGAGGCCAACCTACGAGCAGTACTTC.

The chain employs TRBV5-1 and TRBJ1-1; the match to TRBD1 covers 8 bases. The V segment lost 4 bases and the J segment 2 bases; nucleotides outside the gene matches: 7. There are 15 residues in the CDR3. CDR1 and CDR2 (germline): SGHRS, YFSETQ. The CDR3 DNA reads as TGCGCCAGCAGCGGCCTGACAGGGGCTAACACTGAAGCTTTCTTT. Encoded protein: CASSGLTGANTEAFF. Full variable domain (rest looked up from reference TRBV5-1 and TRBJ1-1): KAGVTQTPRYLIKTRGQQVTLSCSPISGHRSVSWYQQTPGQGLQFLFEYFSETQRNKGNFPGRFSGRQFSNSRSEMNVSTLELGDSALYLCASSGLTGANTEAFFGQGTRLTVV.

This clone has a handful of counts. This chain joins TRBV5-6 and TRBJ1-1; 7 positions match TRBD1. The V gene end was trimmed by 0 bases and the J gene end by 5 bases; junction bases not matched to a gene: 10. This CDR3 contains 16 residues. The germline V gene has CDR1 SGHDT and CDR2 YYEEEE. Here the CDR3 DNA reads TGTGCCAGCAGCTTGGCCGACGGAGGGGGCTGGACTGAAGCTTTCTTT. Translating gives CASSLADGGGWTEAFF. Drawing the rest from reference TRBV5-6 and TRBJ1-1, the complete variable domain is DAGVTQSPTHLIKTRGQQVTLRCSPKSGHDTVSWYQQALGQGPQFIFQYYEEEERQRGNFPDRFSGHQFPNYSSELNVNALLLGDSALYLCASSLADGGGWTEAFFGQGTRLTVV.

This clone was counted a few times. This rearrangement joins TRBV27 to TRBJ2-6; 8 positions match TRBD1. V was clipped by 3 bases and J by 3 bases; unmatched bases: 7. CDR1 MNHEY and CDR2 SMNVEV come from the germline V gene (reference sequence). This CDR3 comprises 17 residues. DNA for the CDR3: TGTGCCAGCAGTTTTATGATCGGGACAGGTGGGGCCAACGTCCTGACTTTC. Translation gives CASSFMIGTGGANVLTF.

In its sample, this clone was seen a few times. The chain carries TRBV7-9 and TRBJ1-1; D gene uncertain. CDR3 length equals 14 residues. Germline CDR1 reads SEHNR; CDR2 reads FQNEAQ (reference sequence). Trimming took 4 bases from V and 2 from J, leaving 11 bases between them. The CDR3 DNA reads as TGTGCCAGCAGCTCGAGACTACTAAACACTGAAGCTTTCTTT. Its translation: CASSSRLLNTEAFF.

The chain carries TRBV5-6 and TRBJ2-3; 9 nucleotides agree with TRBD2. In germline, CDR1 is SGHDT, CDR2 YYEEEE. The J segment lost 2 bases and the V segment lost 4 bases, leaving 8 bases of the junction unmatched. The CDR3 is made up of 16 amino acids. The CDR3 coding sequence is TGTGCCAGCAGCCTTTTTTTAGCGGGAGTCACAGATACGCAGTATTTT. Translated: CASSLFLAGVTDTQYF. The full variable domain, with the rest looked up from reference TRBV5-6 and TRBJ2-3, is DAGVTQSPTHLIKTRGQQVTLRCSPKSGHDTVSWYQQALGQGPQFIFQYYEEEERQRGNFPDRFSGHQFPNYSSELNVNALLLGDSALYLCASSLFLAGVTDTQYFGPGTRLTVL.

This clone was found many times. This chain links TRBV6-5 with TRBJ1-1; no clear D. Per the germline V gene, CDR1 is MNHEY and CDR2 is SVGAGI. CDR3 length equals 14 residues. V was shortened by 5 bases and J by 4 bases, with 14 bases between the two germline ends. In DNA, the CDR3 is TGTGCCAGCAGTGAAGGTCAGGAGTCCACTGAAGCTTTCTTT. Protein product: CASSEGQESTEAFF.

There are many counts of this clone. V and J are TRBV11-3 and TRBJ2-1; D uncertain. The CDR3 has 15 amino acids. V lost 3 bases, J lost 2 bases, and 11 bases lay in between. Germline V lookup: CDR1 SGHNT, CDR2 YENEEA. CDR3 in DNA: TGTGCCAGCAGCTTGGCTGCTACGCCCTACAATGAGCAGTTCTTC. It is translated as CASSLAATPYNEQFF.